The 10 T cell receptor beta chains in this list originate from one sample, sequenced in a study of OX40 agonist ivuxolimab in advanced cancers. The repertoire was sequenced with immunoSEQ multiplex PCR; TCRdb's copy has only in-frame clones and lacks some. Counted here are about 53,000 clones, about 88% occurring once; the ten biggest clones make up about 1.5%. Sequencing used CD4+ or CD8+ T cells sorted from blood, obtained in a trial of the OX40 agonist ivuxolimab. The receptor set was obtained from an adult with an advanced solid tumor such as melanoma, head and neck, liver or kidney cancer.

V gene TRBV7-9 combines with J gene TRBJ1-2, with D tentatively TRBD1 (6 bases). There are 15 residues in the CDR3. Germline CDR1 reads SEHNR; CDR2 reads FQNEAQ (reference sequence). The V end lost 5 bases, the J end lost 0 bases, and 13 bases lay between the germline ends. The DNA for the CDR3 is TGTGCCAGCAGCCCCGGACAGTCTACTAACTATGGCTACACCTTC. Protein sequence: CASSPGQSTNYGYTF. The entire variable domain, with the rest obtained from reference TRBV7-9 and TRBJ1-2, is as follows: DTGVSQNPRHKITKRGQNVTFRCDPISEHNRLYWYRQTLGQGPEFLTYFQNEAQLEKSRLLSDRFSAERPKGSFSTLEIQRTEQGDSAMYLCASSPGQSTNYGYTFGSGTRLTVV.

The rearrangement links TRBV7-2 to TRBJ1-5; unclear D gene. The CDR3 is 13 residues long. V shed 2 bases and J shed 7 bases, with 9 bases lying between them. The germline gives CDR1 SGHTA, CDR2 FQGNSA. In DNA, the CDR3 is TGTGCCAGCAGCTTAAATCCGGGACAGCCCCAGCATTTT. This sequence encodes CASSLNPGQPQHF.

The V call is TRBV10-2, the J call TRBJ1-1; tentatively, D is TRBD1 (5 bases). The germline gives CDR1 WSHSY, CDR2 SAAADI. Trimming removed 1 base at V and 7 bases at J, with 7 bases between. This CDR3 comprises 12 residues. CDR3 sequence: CASSEYGGEAFF. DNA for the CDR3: TGCGCCAGCAGTGAGTACGGGGGTGAAGCTTTCTTT.

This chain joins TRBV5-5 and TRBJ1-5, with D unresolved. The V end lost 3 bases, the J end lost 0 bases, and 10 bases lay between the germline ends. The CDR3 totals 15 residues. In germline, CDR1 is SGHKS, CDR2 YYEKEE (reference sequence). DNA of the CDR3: TGTGCCAGCAGCTGGAAGGCCCCTAGCAATCAGCCCCAGCATTTT. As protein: CASSWKAPSNQPQHF.

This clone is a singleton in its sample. CDR3 residues: CASASGTGGVQPQHF. The CDR3 nucleotides are TGTGCCAGCGCATCCGGGACAGGGGGCGTTCAGCCCCAGCATTTT. The gene calls are TRBV28 and TRBJ1-5; 12 positions match TRBD1. CDR3 size: 15 residues. Trimming removed 8 bases from V and 6 bases from J; junction bases left unmatched: 8. The germline V gene has CDR1 MDHEN and CDR2 SYDVKM.

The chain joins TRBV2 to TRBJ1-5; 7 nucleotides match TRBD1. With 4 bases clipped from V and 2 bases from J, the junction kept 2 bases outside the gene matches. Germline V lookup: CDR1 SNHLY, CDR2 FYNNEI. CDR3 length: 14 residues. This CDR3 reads CASSGQGGNQPQHF. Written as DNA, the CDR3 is TGTGCCAGCAGTGGACAGGGTGGCAATCAGCCCCAGCATTTT.

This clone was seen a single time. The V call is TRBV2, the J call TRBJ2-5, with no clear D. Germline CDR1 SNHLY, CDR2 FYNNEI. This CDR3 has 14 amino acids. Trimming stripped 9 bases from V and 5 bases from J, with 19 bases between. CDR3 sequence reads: CASRGDNVGETQYF. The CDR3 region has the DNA TGTGCCAGTCGCGGCGACAACGTTGGTGAGACCCAGTACTTC.

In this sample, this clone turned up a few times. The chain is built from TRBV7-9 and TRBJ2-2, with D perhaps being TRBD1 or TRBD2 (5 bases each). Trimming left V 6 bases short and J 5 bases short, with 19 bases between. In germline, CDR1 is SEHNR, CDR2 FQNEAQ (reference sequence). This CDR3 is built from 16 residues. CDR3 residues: CASRQEGTSATGELFF. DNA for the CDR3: TGTGCCAGCAGACAGGAAGGGACCTCGGCGACCGGGGAGCTGTTTTTT.

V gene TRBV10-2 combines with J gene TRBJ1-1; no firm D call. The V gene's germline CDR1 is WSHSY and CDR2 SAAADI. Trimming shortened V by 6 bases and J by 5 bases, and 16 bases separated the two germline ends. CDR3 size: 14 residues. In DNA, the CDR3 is TGCGCCAGCAGAGTGCGACGGGGAGGGACTGAAGCTTTCTTT. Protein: CASRVRRGGTEAFF.

This CDR3 reads CASITATGHEQYF. CDR3 coding DNA: TGTGCCAGCATTACAGCGACAGGCCACGAGCAGTACTTC. The rearrangement joins TRBV28 to TRBJ2-7, with a possible D match to TRBD1 (6 bases). The CDR3 length is 13 residues. Germline CDR1 reads MDHEN; CDR2 reads SYDVKM. V dropped 7 bases and J dropped 5 bases, with 15 bases sitting between them.